The T cell receptor (beta chain) described here comes from a study of OX40 agonist ivuxolimab in advanced cancers. Broadly, across the study: Ivuxolimab was a fully human IgG2 agonistic monoclonal antibody targeting the costimulatory receptor OX40 (CD134). Intravenous ivuxolimab was administered to patients every 2 weeks at six dose levels: 0.01, 0.1, 0.3, 1.5, 3 and 10 mg/kg. Among the roughly 50 dose-escalation patients, about 19 had hepatocellular carcinoma, approximately 15 melanoma, 9 renal cell carcinoma and 9 head and neck cancer. In the dose-escalation cohort, around 80% of patients were male, and the mean age was roughly 60 years with a range of roughly 23 to 79. Prior anti-PD-1, anti-PD-L1 or anti-CTLA-4 therapy was permitted, and 35% to 40% of dose-escalation patients had received checkpoint inhibitors. Partial responses occurred in three dose-escalation patients, of whom one had hepatocellular carcinoma and two had cutaneous melanoma. The point of sequencing TCRbeta in the periphery was to test whether ivuxolimab changed TCR sequence diversity and drove clonal T-cell expansion. The paper reports the monotherapy dose-escalation portion (N of about 54 patients) of the phase I ivuxolimab trial.

The germline V gene (reference sequence) specifies MNHEY as CDR1 and SMNVEV as CDR2. The CDR3 has 13 amino acids, counting the end cysteine and phenylalanine. Here the CDR3 DNA is all that survives: 39 bases in frame from base 1. The germline V end is reduced by 6 bases and the J end by 9 bases; junction bases left unmatched: 8. To sequence the TCRbeta CDR3 region, genomic DNA was isolated from the sorted cells. TCRbeta CDR3 regions were sequenced using the immunoSEQ Assay. This immuneACCESS table, as held by TCRdb, lists in-frame sequences with V and J called but not all clones. Of the missing ones, under half trace to an unresolved V gene in checked studies; the others have no known cause. A total of roughly 34,000 clones appear in this sample, over 85% of them only once. The top ten clonotypes cover under 1% of the sample. Patients with autoimmune disease history or receiving systemic immunosuppression were excluded from the trial. Peripheral blood for TCR sequencing was collected from all dose cohorts at baseline, on cycle 4 day 1, and on cycle 7 day 1. The samples were drawn from a first-in-human, open-label, multicenter phase I dose-escalation trial of ivuxolimab. Adults with locally advanced or metastatic head and neck squamous cell, hepatocellular, melanoma or renal cell carcinoma were enrolled in the trial. CD4+ and CD8+ T cells were sorted separately from peripheral blood before TCR sequencing.

Concerning this clone: There is no known antigen for this receptor. Base qualities are not provided; no much larger clone lies one nucleotide away.

Overall study outcomes, separate from this receptor: In the 0.1-3.0 mg/kg groups, partial responders were among the patients with the lowest normalized peripheral clonal expansion, particularly in CD8+ T cells. The antigen specificity of the peripheral T cells that underwent clonal expansion was not determined. At doses of 0.1 to 3.0 mg/kg, clonal expansion of both CD4+ and CD8+ T cells in blood was seen between baseline and week 6. After ivuxolimab, more expanded clones were found on average in CD8+ T cells than in CD4+ T cells. Low levels of normalized T-cell clonal expansion were also seen in some patients who did not respond.

The source of this sequence is an adult with an advanced solid tumor such as melanoma, head and neck, liver or kidney cancer. Here the chain combines TRBV27 and TRBJ2-1; TRBD1 agrees with 7 junctional bases. The sequenced sample was CD4+ or CD8+ T cells sorted from blood, obtained in a trial of the OX40 agonist ivuxolimab. This receptor has the CDR3 CASRLTGSSEQFF. The DNA sequence is TGTGCCAGCAGGTTGACAGGGTCAAGTGAGCAGTTCTTC.